Shown below are 32 T cell receptor beta chains from a single sample sequenced in a study of CD8 T cells in ankylosing spondylitis. Each CDR3 protein gets one entry after TCRdb re-called the 5' RACE reads with MiXCR. The data contain roughly 240,000 distinct CDR3 sequences, roughly 32% of them singletons. Sequenced sample: blood, either unsorted or a sorted T cell fraction (not recorded which). The receptors originated from a male donor with ankylosing spondylitis or in good health (not recorded which).

The chain recombines TRBV30 with TRBJ2-6, with 7 bases fitting TRBD1. This CDR3 is built from 15 residues. From germline, CDR1 is GTSNPN and CDR2 SVGIG (reference sequence). After removal of 0 bases from V and 2 bases from J, the junction contained 1 base not matched to a gene. CDR3 region: CAWSVDRAGANVLTF. The CDR3 region has the DNA TGTGCCTGGAGTGTAGACAGGGCTGGGGCCAACGTCCTGACTTTC.

The chain recombines TRBV7-6 with TRBJ1-5; D call uncertain. This CDR3 is built from 14 residues. The V end lost 2 bases, the J end lost 7 bases, and 12 bases lay between the germline ends. Germline V CDR1 and CDR2: SGHVS, FNYEAQ. The CDR3 nucleotides are TGTGCCAGCAGCTTAATAGGGCGTGGGCAGCCCCAGCATTTT. It codes for CASSLIGRGQPQHF. Supplemented by reference TRBV7-6 and TRBJ1-5, the full variable domain reads GAGVSQSPRYKVTKRGQDVALRCDPISGHVSLYWYRQALGQGPEFLTYFNYEAQQDKSGLPNDRFSAERPEGSISTLTIQRTEQRDSAMYRCASSLIGRGQPQHFGDGTRLSIL.

This clonotype was detected only a few times. This rearrangement joins TRBV12-3 or TRBV12-4 to TRBJ2-1; D tentatively fits TRBD1 or TRBD2 (5 bases each). The ends were cut back, 3 bases at V and 7 bases at J, with 10 bases in the middle. The CDR3 has 13 residues. CDR3 loop: CASSLFGGNEQFF. The CDR3 coding sequence is TGTGCCAGCAGTTTGTTTGGGGGAAATGAGCAGTTCTTC.

This clonotype was recorded a few times. This rearrangement joins TRBV20-1 to TRBJ1-5; D possibly corresponds to TRBD1 (5 bases). This CDR3 region has 16 residues. Germline CDR1 reads DFQATT; CDR2 reads SNEGSKA (reference sequence). The V and J ends lost 1 base and 0 bases respectively, with 13 bases between them. The CDR3 DNA reads as TGCAGTGCTAGAGTTTCGGGGGATCATAGCAATCAGCCCCAGCATTTT. As protein: CSARVSGDHSNQPQHF.

This chain joins TRBV20-1 and TRBJ2-7, with TRBD1 identical over 7 bases. Trimming took 3 bases from V and 6 from J; bases not matched to a gene: 8. The CDR3 is 13 residues long. Germline V gives CDR1 DFQATT, CDR2 SNEGSKA (reference sequence). The DNA for the CDR3 is TGCAGTGCTAGCTCTGTCAGGGGGAGCGAGCAGTACTTC. Translated: CSASSVRGSEQYF.

V usage is TRBV7-9 and J usage is TRBJ2-1; no firm D call. The CDR3 is 16 residues long. CDR1 SEHNR and CDR2 FQNEAQ come from the germline V gene (reference sequence). V lost 0 bases to trimming and J lost 2 bases, with 11 bases between them. The CDR3 sequence: CASSLALGYPYNEQFF. Written as DNA, the CDR3 is TGTGCCAGCAGCTTAGCGTTAGGCTATCCCTACAATGAGCAGTTCTTC. Looking up the rest from reference TRBV7-9 and TRBJ2-1 gives the full variable domain: DTGVSQNPRHKITKRGQNVTFRCDPISEHNRLYWYRQTLGQGPEFLTYFQNEAQLEKSRLLSDRFSAERPKGSFSTLEIQRTEQGDSAMYLCASSLALGYPYNEQFFGPGTRLTVL.

This clonotype was recorded a few times. CDR3 residues: CASSTAGIQETQYF. The CDR3 coding sequence is TGTGCCAGCAGCACCGCAGGGATCCAAGAGACCCAGTACTTC. The chain uses TRBV12-3 or TRBV12-4 and TRBJ2-5; weak D call: TRBD1 (5 bases). This CDR3 has 14 residues. Trimming cost V 6 bases and J 1 base, with 12 bases left between them.

The gene calls are TRBV5-5 and TRBJ2-7, with D perhaps matching TRBD2 (6 bases). Trimming removed 5 bases at V and 6 bases at J, with 18 bases between. This CDR3 has 14 residues. Germline CDR1 reads SGHKS; CDR2 reads YYEKEE (reference sequence). CDR3 loop: CASRTGTPTREQYF. The DNA of the CDR3 is TGTGCCAGCAGAACCGGGACTCCGACCCGCGAGCAGTACTTC.

The gene calls are TRBV11-3 and TRBJ2-2; maybe TRBD2 (5 bases). With 4 bases removed from V and 7 bases from J, the gap between germline ends came to 7 bases. CDR3 size: 12 residues. CDR1 SGHNT and CDR2 YENEEA come from the germline V gene. The CDR3 nucleotides are TGTGCCAGCAGCTCGGAGGTCGGGGAGCTGTTTTTT. Protein sequence: CASSSEVGELFF.

The chain links TRBV27 to TRBJ1-5; 12 nucleotides match TRBD1. Germline V lookup: CDR1 MNHEY, CDR2 SMNVEV (reference sequence). With V trimmed by 4 bases and J by 7 bases, 5 bases remained unmatched. This CDR3 comprises 15 residues. Here the CDR3 DNA reads TGTGCCAGCAGTTCCGGGACAGGGGGCGTCCAGCCCCAGCATTTT. Encoded protein: CASSSGTGGVQPQHF.

This clonotype was seen a handful of times. The chain couples TRBV6-5 to TRBJ2-1; the match to TRBD2 covers 7 bases. Germline V lookup: CDR1 MNHEY, CDR2 SVGAGI. The trim removed 4 bases at V and 10 bases at J, leaving 16 bases unmatched. The CDR3 covers 16 residues. The CDR3 loop is CASSSSGGFRIAEQFF. The CDR3 bases are TGTGCCAGCAGTTCCTCGGGGGGTTTCAGGATCGCAGAGCAGTTCTTC.

This clonotype was found a few times. This chain joins TRBV10-2 and TRBJ2-7, with D unresolved. V gave up 0 bases and J gave up 5 bases, with 2 bases separating them. The germline gives CDR1 WSHSY, CDR2 SAAADI. This CDR3 is built from 11 residues. The CDR3 nucleotides read TGCGCCAGCAGTGAGTCGCACGAGCAGTACTTC. Protein: CASSESHEQYF.

The V and J genes are TRBV6-1 and TRBJ2-5; D gene ambiguous. CDR3 size: 17 residues. The V gene's germline CDR1 is MNHNS and CDR2 SASEGT. Trimming removed 6 bases from V and 1 base from J, with 21 bases in between. The CDR3 DNA reads TGTGCCAGCAGCCCCGACGTAGTGGCAGGATTCCAAGAGACCCAGTACTTC. This codes for CASSPDVVAGFQETQYF.

This clonotype was observed a handful of times. The limits of the CDR3 on the DNA are not certain, so only TCRdb's listed CDR3 is given. The chain links TRBV2 to TRBJ2-1; TRBD2 was called by the table and not checked on the DNA. Germline loops: CDR1 SNHLY, CDR2 FYNNEI. The CDR3 comprises 16 residues, both ends counted. CDR3: CASRGLVYNEQFFGAF.

This clonotype was seen a handful of times. An end of the junction does not agree with germline; a read error may underlie this. The chain links TRBV27 to TRBJ2-1, with 8 bases aligning to TRBD2. Germline CDR1 MNHEY, CDR2 SMNVEV (reference sequence). The CDR3 is 16 amino acids. The CDR3 nucleotides are TGTGCCAGCAGTTCTGCCTCGGCGGGGGGCTACAATCAGCAGTTCTTC. As protein: CASSSASAGGYNQQFF.

This clonotype was detected only a few times. The chain recombines TRBV29-1 with TRBJ2-7, with 10 bases aligning to TRBD1. Per germline, CDR1 SQVTM and CDR2 ANQGSEA. The CDR3 spans 14 residues. V dropped 3 bases and J dropped 3; count of bases not matched to a gene: 5. In DNA, the CDR3 is TGCAGCGTTGATCTGGGACAGGGGTTCTACGAGCAGTACTTC. Translating it yields CSVDLGQGFYEQYF.

The chain combines TRBV20-1 with TRBJ2-7, with 9 bases identical to TRBD1. CDR1 DFQATT and CDR2 SNEGSKA come from the germline V gene (reference sequence). With 2 bases clipped from V and 2 bases from J, the junction kept 4 bases outside the gene matches. The CDR3 has 14 amino acids. The chain's CDR3 is CSARPGTGTYEQYF. For the CDR3, the DNA is TGCAGTGCTAGACCGGGGACAGGGACCTACGAGCAGTACTTC.

The chain combines TRBV6-1 with TRBJ1-2; 7 bases line up with TRBD1. This CDR3 comprises 13 residues. Germline-derived CDR1 and CDR2 are MNHNS and SASEGT. V trimming: 6 bases; J trimming: 6 bases; junction bases outside the gene matches: 7. The CDR3 sequence: CASSNPGTDGYTF. The CDR3 nucleotides are TGTGCCAGCAGCAACCCCGGGACAGATGGCTACACCTTC.

This clonotype was detected only a few times. The chain joins TRBV20-1 to TRBJ2-6, with 8 positions matching TRBD1. Per the germline V gene, CDR1 is DFQATT and CDR2 is SNEGSKA (reference sequence). The CDR3 extends over 15 amino acids. The V gene end was trimmed by 7 bases and the J gene end by 2 bases; junction bases not matched to a gene: 7. CDR3 sequence: CSVASGGPGANVLTF. As DNA, the CDR3 is TGCAGTGTTGCCTCAGGGGGCCCTGGGGCCAACGTCCTGACTTTC.

This chain connects TRBV3-1 to TRBJ2-7; unclear D gene. Germline V gene sequence: CDR1 LGHDT, CDR2 YNNKEL (reference sequence). The CDR3 runs to 13 residues. Trimming took 0 bases from V and 3 from J, leaving 6 bases between them. The chain's CDR3 is CASSQEGYYEQYF. For the CDR3, the DNA is TGTGCCAGCAGCCAAGAAGGCTACTACGAGCAGTACTTC.

This clonotype was counted between two and nine times. This chain joins TRBV7-2 and TRBJ2-3; D gene ambiguous. CDR3 size: 15 residues. Trimming took off 1 base at V and 2 bases at J, with 10 bases between the two ends. The germline V gene has CDR1 SGHTA and CDR2 FQGNSA. The CDR3 loop is CASSLGQTYTDTQYF. CDR3 coding DNA: TGTGCCAGCAGCTTAGGGCAGACCTACACAGATACGCAGTATTTT.

The gene calls are TRBV6-1 and TRBJ1-3, with D unresolved. This CDR3 contains 15 residues. Germline loops: CDR1 MNHNS, CDR2 SASEGT. V was cut by 9 bases and J by 0 bases, with 15 bases left in between. The CDR3, as DNA: TGTGCCAGTAAAACGACGGGCAACTCTGGAAACACCATATATTTT. As protein: CASKTTGNSGNTIYF.

The chain links TRBV21-1 to TRBJ2-3; TRBD1 is taken as the D call from the table, unchecked against the DNA. TRBV21-1 is shown as a pseudogene. The CDR3 is 15 residues long. CDR3 amino acids: CASSKRGGGSDTQYF. DNA for the CDR3: TGTGCCAGCAGCAAAAGGGGGGGGGGCTCAGATACGCAGTATTTT.

The rearrangement links TRBV10-3 to TRBJ2-4; D gene uncertain. The CDR3 covers 16 residues. Trimming took off 4 bases at V and 1 base at J, with 14 bases between the two ends. The germline V gene encodes CDR1 ENHRY and CDR2 SYGVKD. The CDR3 DNA sequence: TGTGCCATCAGTGTCGGAAAGGAGATGGCCAAAAACATTCAGTACTTC. Protein sequence: CAISVGKEMAKNIQYF.

This chain uses TRBV12-3 or TRBV12-4 with TRBJ1-2, with D possibly TRBD1 on 5 matching bases. The CDR3 contains 12 residues. V lost 6 bases, J lost 8 bases, and 13 bases lay in between. CDR3 region: CASSLGVRGYTF. DNA of the CDR3: TGTGCCAGCAGCCTAGGGGTACGAGGCTACACCTTC.

This clonotype was observed many times. The J gene is TRBJ2-7, the V gene TRBV29-1; D is unresolved. The V end was cut by 6 bases, the J end by 2 bases, with 8 bases between. The CDR3 consists of 11 residues. Per germline, CDR1 SQVTM and CDR2 ANQGSEA. In DNA, the CDR3 is TGCAGCGTCGGTGACACCTACGAGCAGTACTTC. Translating it yields CSVGDTYEQYF.

The chain has TRBV7-2 and TRBJ2-1; 7 nucleotides agree with TRBD1. The CDR3 runs to 15 residues. Germline V gives CDR1 SGHTA, CDR2 FQGNSA. Trimming removed 1 base from V and 4 bases from J; junction bases left unmatched: 4. The CDR3 sequence: CASSLEGANYNEQFF. CDR3 sequence (DNA): TGTGCCAGCAGCTTAGAGGGGGCGAATTACAATGAGCAGTTCTTC.

The J gene is TRBJ2-1, the V gene TRBV12-3 or TRBV12-4; D uncertain. The CDR3 is 16 residues long. V was shortened by 2 bases and J by 1 base, with 12 bases between the two germline ends. CDR3: CASSLYPGPSYNEQFF. The CDR3 nucleotides read TGTGCCAGCAGTTTATATCCCGGGCCATCCTACAATGAGCAGTTCTTC.

This chain connects TRBV13 to TRBJ2-5; maybe TRBD2 (6 bases). V shed 8 bases and J shed 5 bases, with 15 bases lying between them. The CDR3 consists of 13 residues. CDR1 and CDR2 (germline): PRHDT, FYEKMQ (reference sequence). The CDR3 here is CASGPGLGETQYF. In DNA form, the CDR3 reads TGTGCCAGCGGCCCGGGACTTGGGGAGACCCAGTACTTC.

This clonotype came up a few times. The chain's CDR3 is CASSLGGGDGNGYTF. DNA of the CDR3: TGTGCCAGCAGCTTAGGAGGTGGGGACGGCAATGGCTACACCTTC. This rearrangement joins TRBV7-2 to TRBJ1-2, with D possibly matching TRBD1 (5 bases). The CDR3 is 15 amino acids. Germline V gene sequence: CDR1 SGHTA, CDR2 FQGNSA. The V gene lost 1 base and the J gene lost 6 bases, with 15 bases spanning the gap.

The V gene is TRBV5-6, the J gene TRBJ2-7, with a tentative D call TRBD1 (5 bases). The CDR3 totals 14 residues. Germline V gene data show CDR1 as SGHDT and CDR2 as YYEEEE. V shed 4 bases and J shed 5 bases, with 16 bases lying between them. CDR3 nucleotides: TGTGCCAGCAGCGGTACAGGTGTTATGGACGAGCAGTACTTC. Amino acid sequence: CASSGTGVMDEQYF.

The CDR3 DNA follows: TGTGCCAGCAGCTTCGGGGGGGGTAAGACCCAGTACTTC. This translates into CASSFGGGKTQYF. The chain carries TRBV5-6 and TRBJ2-5; 8 bases are shared with TRBD2. Trimming at V came to 2 bases and at J to 6 bases, leaving 3 bases not matched to a gene. The CDR3 spans 13 residues. CDR1 SGHDT and CDR2 YYEEEE come from the germline V gene.